Listed here are 28 T cell receptor beta chains from one sample, sequenced in a study of blood T cell repertoires in COVID-19. Only in-frame clones appear in the TCRdb table, and some are missing; sequencing was by immunoSEQ multiplex PCR. Of roughly 20,000 clones in the sample, about 87% were seen once. The sample comprised peripheral blood. The receptors were sampled from a human donor in a cohort sampled during active COVID-19.

This sequence joins TRBV6-5 and TRBJ1-6; no clear D. The CDR3 contains 14 residues. Germline CDR1 reads MNHEY; CDR2 reads SVGAGI. Trimming removed 7 bases at V and 5 bases at J, with 12 bases between. CDR3 bases: TGTGCCAGCACCCCCCTCGGGGATAATTCACCCCTCCACTTT. Translating it yields CASTPLGDNSPLHF.

The chain couples TRBV21-1 to TRBJ1-1. TRBV21-1 is a listed pseudogene. The CDR3 contains 13 residues. The CDR3 here is CASSKGGTLEAFF. CDR3 bases: TGTGCCAGCAGCAAAGGCGGGACCTTGGAAGCTTTCTTT.

This clone was detected only once. The V and J genes are TRBV27 and TRBJ2-7; D perhaps matches TRBD1 (6 bases). Germline CDR1 MNHEY, CDR2 SMNVEV (reference sequence). The CDR3 covers 15 residues. Between the trimmed V and J ends, which lost 0 bases and 3 bases, there was a span of 12 bases. The CDR3 nucleotides are TGTGCCAGCAGTTTATCCCCGACAGGTCACTACGAGCAGTACTTC. Translation gives CASSLSPTGHYEQYF.

This clone appeared a single time. The rearrangement uses TRBV19 and TRBJ1-5; TRBD1 agrees at 8 bases. This CDR3 contains 18 residues. In germline, CDR1 is LNHDA, CDR2 SQIVND (reference sequence). V was clipped by 4 bases and J by 5 bases; unmatched bases: 16. CDR3: CASSSMWAGGASDQPQHF. The CDR3 DNA sequence: TGTGCCAGTAGTAGTATGTGGGCAGGGGGCGCATCGGATCAGCCCCAGCATTTT.

The rearrangement uses TRBV27 and TRBJ1-1, with D unclear. CDR1 and CDR2 (germline): MNHEY, SMNVEV (reference sequence). The CDR3 runs 14 residues. Trimming took off 5 bases at V and 4 bases at J, with 14 bases between the two ends. The CDR3 region is CASSLTAPSTEAFF. CDR3 bases: TGTGCCAGCAGTCTCACTGCCCCGAGCACTGAAGCTTTCTTT.

The V call is TRBV19, the J call TRBJ2-7; D gene unclear. Germline V lookup: CDR1 LNHDA, CDR2 SQIVND (reference sequence). Trimming removed 7 bases from V and 5 bases from J, with 21 bases in between. CDR3 length: 15 residues. The CDR3 reads CASTLRPGAENEQYF. The CDR3 bases are TGTGCCAGTACCCTAAGGCCCGGCGCGGAAAACGAGCAGTACTTC.

V usage is TRBV28 and J usage is TRBJ2-7; 8 positions match TRBD2. Germline CDR1 is MDHEN and CDR2 is SYDVKM. This CDR3 region has 15 residues. V trimming: 7 bases; J trimming: 7 bases; junction bases outside the gene matches: 15. CDR3 region: CASTSPGGRPGEQYF. The DNA for the CDR3 is TGTGCCAGCACCTCCCCGGGCGGGAGGCCGGGGGAGCAGTACTTC.

The J gene is TRBJ1-5, the V gene TRBV6-2 or TRBV6-3; perhaps TRBD1 as D (5 bases). The CDR3 totals 18 residues. Germline loops: CDR1 MNHEY, CDR2 SVGEGT. Trimming shortened V by 2 bases and J by 0 bases, and 17 bases separated the two germline ends. CDR3 amino acids: CASSYPDWGVNSNQPQHF. The CDR3 DNA reads as TGTGCCAGCAGTTACCCCGATTGGGGGGTGAATAGCAATCAGCCCCAGCATTTT.

The chain recombines TRBV7-8 with TRBJ2-5, with 13 bases aligning to TRBD2. Looked up from germline, CDR1 is SGHVS and CDR2 is FQNEAQ. J was trimmed by 1 base and V by 4 bases; bases with no gene match: 6. This CDR3 contains 17 residues. CDR3 region: CASSSQGLAGVQETQYF. Here the CDR3 DNA reads TGTGCCAGCAGCTCCCAAGGACTAGCGGGAGTCCAAGAGACCCAGTACTTC.

The V gene is TRBV18, the J gene TRBJ2-5; D is perhaps TRBD1 (6 bases). CDR1 and CDR2 from the germline V gene are KGHSH and LQKENI. There are 14 residues in the CDR3. Trimming took off 6 bases at V and 2 bases at J, with 13 bases between the two ends. For the CDR3, the DNA is TGTGCCAGCTCGCCGGGACAACCACAAGAGACCCAGTACTTC. Translation: CASSPGQPQETQYF.

Only one count was recorded for this clone. The gene calls are TRBV7-2 and TRBJ2-7; 7 bases fit TRBD1. With 5 bases clipped from V and 3 bases from J, the junction kept 7 bases outside the gene matches. CDR1 and CDR2 (germline): SGHTA, FQGNSA. CDR3 size: 14 residues. The CDR3 bases are TGTGCCAGCAGCCCTCGGACAGGAAACTACGAGCAGTACTTC. This encodes CASSPRTGNYEQYF.

The genes are TRBV24-1 and TRBJ2-7, with 9 bases aligning to TRBD2. The CDR3 sequence is 16 residues long. The V segment lost 4 bases and the J segment 2 bases; nucleotides outside the gene matches: 8. Germline loops: CDR1 KGHDR, CDR2 SFDVKD. The CDR3 spells CATSDASGAEPYEQYF. The CDR3 DNA sequence: TGTGCCACCAGTGACGCTAGCGGGGCCGAGCCCTACGAGCAGTACTTC.

The CDR3 region has the DNA TGCGCCAGCAGCTTGAGTGGGACAGAGAATGAAAAACTGTTTTTT. Amino acid sequence: CASSLSGTENEKLFF. The gene calls are TRBV5-1 and TRBJ1-4, with 7 bases identical to TRBD1. V lost 1 base, J lost 5 bases, and 5 bases stayed unmatched. This CDR3 region has 15 residues. Looked up from germline, CDR1 is SGHRS and CDR2 is YFSETQ.

The gene calls are TRBV27 and TRBJ2-5; the match to TRBD1 covers 7 bases. Germline V gene sequence: CDR1 MNHEY, CDR2 SMNVEV (reference sequence). This CDR3 contains 15 residues. Trimming removed 5 bases from V and 5 bases from J; junction bases left unmatched: 11. CDR3 in amino acids: CASSLPGQVRETQYF. DNA of the CDR3: TGTGCCAGCAGTCTCCCCGGACAGGTCCGGGAGACCCAGTACTTC.

The J gene is TRBJ2-5, the V gene TRBV11-2; D is uncertain. CDR1 is SGHAT, CDR2 FQNNGV, per germline. The CDR3 has 15 residues. Trimming took 4 bases from V and 5 from J, leaving 17 bases between them. Here the CDR3 DNA reads TGTGCCAGCAGCTCCCTGGGCTGGTCGCGCGAGACCCAGTACTTC. This translates into CASSSLGWSRETQYF.

The chain combines TRBV6-2 or TRBV6-3 with TRBJ2-1; 9 nucleotides align to TRBD1. The germline V gene has CDR1 MNHEY and CDR2 SVGEGT. The CDR3 is made up of 15 amino acids. Trimming at V came to 3 bases and at J to 5 bases, leaving 5 bases not matched to a gene. The CDR3 DNA follows: TGTGCCAGCAGTTATCGACAGGGGGGCCACAATGAGCAGTTCTTC. Protein: CASSYRQGGHNEQFF.

The V call is TRBV12-3 or TRBV12-4, the J call TRBJ2-1, with D perhaps matching TRBD2 (5 bases). CDR3 length: 13 residues. V lost 6 bases, J lost 2 bases, and 8 bases lay in between. In DNA, the CDR3 is TGTGCCAGCAGCCCCGGGGCCTACAATGAGCAGTTCTTC. Translating gives CASSPGAYNEQFF.

The rearrangement joins TRBV19 to TRBJ2-5; the match to TRBD2 covers 10 bases. Germline CDR1 is LNHDA and CDR2 is SQIVND (reference sequence). CDR3 length equals 14 residues. V shed 6 bases, J shed 5 bases, and the junction held 6 bases outside the gene matches. CDR3 in amino acids: CASRPSGSSETQYF. The CDR3 DNA sequence: TGTGCCAGTAGACCTAGCGGGAGTTCGGAGACCCAGTACTTC.

The V and J genes are TRBV27 and TRBJ1-1, with 7 bases lining up with TRBD1. The ends lost 6 bases at V and 2 bases at J; junction bases unmatched: 9. Germline lookup yields CDR1 MNHEY and CDR2 SMNVEV (reference sequence). This CDR3 spans 15 amino acids. This CDR3 is CASRLQGQINTEAFF. The DNA for the CDR3 is TGTGCCAGCAGGCTTCAGGGACAGATAAACACTGAAGCTTTCTTT.

The chain employs TRBV7-8 and TRBJ2-1; D possibly corresponds to TRBD1 (6 bases). Germline CDR1 and CDR2: SGHVS and FQNEAQ. Trimming removed 1 base from V and 0 bases from J, with 16 bases in between. The CDR3 length is 18 residues. This CDR3 is CASSLVRGSSNSYNEQFF. The DNA for the CDR3 is TGTGCCAGCAGCTTAGTGAGGGGGTCATCAAACTCCTACAATGAGCAGTTCTTC.

The chain recombines TRBV3-1 (or the pseudogene TRBV3-2) with TRBJ2-6; D not certain. Germline CDR1 and CDR2: LGHDT and YNNKEL (reference sequence). Trimming took off 0 bases at V and 2 bases at J, with 11 bases between the two ends. The CDR3 length is 17 residues. CDR3 in DNA: TGTGCCAGCAGCCAAGATTGGGTAGCTGCTGGGGCCAACGTCCTGACTTTC. Translated, it gives CASSQDWVAAGANVLTF.

The gene calls are TRBV4-3 and TRBJ2-1; possible D gene TRBD2, 5 bases. The V and J ends lost 0 bases and 0 bases respectively, with 12 bases between them. Looked up from germline, CDR1 is LGHNA and CDR2 is YSLEER. The CDR3 is 17 amino acids. The CDR3 nucleotides are TGCGCCAGCAGCCAAGATCCTAGCCCTAGCTCCTACAATGAGCAGTTCTTC. Translated: CASSQDPSPSSYNEQFF.

The chain recombines TRBV4-2 with TRBJ2-6, with TRBD2 identical over 14 bases. Germline CDR1 reads LGHNA; CDR2 reads YNFKEQ. The CDR3 totals 17 residues. With 6 bases clipped from V and 3 bases from J, the junction kept 4 bases outside the gene matches. The CDR3 here is CASRMGTSGSGANVLTF. The CDR3 nucleotides are TGTGCCAGCAGAATGGGGACTAGCGGGAGTGGGGCCAACGTCCTGACTTTC.

The CDR3 loop reads CASSQRQGEANYGYTF. CDR3 DNA sequence: TGTGCCAGCAGCCAACGCCAGGGGGAAGCTAACTATGGCTACACCTTC. The chain is built from TRBV14 and TRBJ1-2, with TRBD1 identical over 7 bases. Trimming at V came to 2 bases and at J to 0 bases, leaving 6 bases not matched to a gene. The CDR3 is 16 residues long. Germline CDR1 SGHDN, CDR2 FVKESK. Looking up the rest from reference TRBV14 and TRBJ1-2 gives the full variable domain: EAGVTQFPSHSVIEKGQTVTLRCDPISGHDNLYWYRRVMGKEIKFLLHFVKESKQDESGMPNNRFLAERTGGTYSTLKVQPAELEDSGVYFCASSQRQGEANYGYTFGSGTRLTVV.

In nucleotides, the CDR3 is TGTGCCACTGGAGGCGGCTTGGATCAGCCCCAGCATTTT. The encoded protein is CATGGGLDQPQHF. V usage is TRBV24-1 and J usage is TRBJ1-5, with unresolved D. Trimming shortened V by 10 bases and J by 5 bases, and 14 bases separated the two germline ends. This CDR3 comprises 13 residues. CDR1 is KGHDR, CDR2 SFDVKD, per germline.

This sequence joins TRBV24-1 and TRBJ1-5; no definite D call. Trimming shortened V by 3 bases and J by 9 bases, and 11 bases separated the two germline ends. This CDR3 is 13 amino acids long. In germline, CDR1 is KGHDR, CDR2 SFDVKD. DNA for the CDR3: TGTGCCACCAGTGATGTGACATCCGGGCCCCAGCATTTT. Translation: CATSDVTSGPQHF.

By its share, this clone is medium-sized. The chain couples TRBV2 to TRBJ1-5; D perhaps matches TRBD1 (5 bases). The germline CDR1 and CDR2 sequences are SNHLY and FYNNEI. The CDR3 runs 12 residues. The V and J ends lost 7 bases and 4 bases respectively, with 8 bases between them. The CDR3 is CASTDSNQPQHF. The CDR3 nucleotides read TGTGCCAGCACAGACAGTAATCAGCCCCAGCATTTT.

This clone was observed a single time. The V gene is TRBV27, the J gene TRBJ2-3; no reliable D call. V lost 5 bases and J 4 bases, leaving 10 bases between the germline ends. Germline CDR1 reads MNHEY; CDR2 reads SMNVEV (reference sequence). The CDR3 is 13 residues long. The CDR3 bases are TGTGCCAGCAGTGGGCCACCGTCAGATACGCAGTATTTT. Its protein product is CASSGPPSDTQYF.